The 13 T cell receptor beta chains listed next were all sequenced from one sample in a study of Ad26.COV2.S vaccination and SARS-CoV-2 variants (dated by TCRdb to the early 2020s). Libraries were prepared through the immunoSEQ multiplex PCR assay. TCRdb limited this immuneACCESS table to in-frame rearrangements with V and J called. A share of clones is missing; checked studies link under half to unresolved V genes, and the rest is unexplained. This sample lists around 350,000 clones; 90% to 95% were detected once. The ten largest clonotypes hold 3% to 5% of the sample. In light of the paper, this sample's time point label describes: individuals recovered from natural SARS-CoV-2 infection. The source material was peripheral blood, sampled after recovery from COVID-19. The source of these receptors is a human donor who had recovered from COVID-19.

The V gene is TRBV6-4, the J gene TRBJ2-6; possible D gene TRBD2, 5 bases. The CDR3 is 17 amino acids. Looked up from germline, CDR1 is MRHNA and CDR2 is SNTAGT. V was clipped by 6 bases and J by 0 bases, with 15 bases between them. The CDR3 sequence is CASSLDFPLSGANVLTF. CDR3 bases: TGTGCCAGCAGCCTGGACTTCCCCCTCTCTGGGGCCAACGTCCTGACTTTC.

V and J are TRBV7-9 and TRBJ2-7, with D perhaps TRBD2 (6 bases). Germline CDR1 SEHNR, CDR2 FQNEAQ (reference sequence). This CDR3 comprises 13 residues. Between the trimmed V and J ends, which lost 7 bases and 4 bases, there was a span of 14 bases. CDR3 sequence (DNA): TGTGCCAGCACCTCGGGGGTTACTTACGAGCAGTACTTC. The encoded protein is CASTSGVTYEQYF.

The chain couples TRBV13 to TRBJ1-1; D perhaps matches TRBD1 (5 bases). Germline CDR1 and CDR2: PRHDT and FYEKMQ (reference sequence). V was cut by 5 bases and J by 5 bases, with 12 bases left in between. The CDR3 runs to 13 residues. CDR3 loop: CASSADRFTEAFF. The CDR3 DNA is TGTGCCAGCAGCGCCGACAGATTTACTGAAGCTTTCTTT. Full variable domain (rest looked up from reference TRBV13 and TRBJ1-1): AAGVIQSPRHLIKEKRETATLKCYPIPRHDTVYWYQQGPGQDPQFLISFYEKMQSDKGSIPDRFSAQQFSDYHSELNMSSLELGDSALYFCASSADRFTEAFFGQGTRLTVV.

This chain uses TRBV14 with TRBJ2-5, with D perhaps matching TRBD1 (6 bases). Per the germline V gene, CDR1 is SGHDN and CDR2 is FVKESK. Deletions cut 0 bases from V and 0 bases from J, with 11 bases between. The CDR3 runs 16 residues. This CDR3 reads CASSQDAGTNQETQYF. CDR3 nucleotide sequence: TGTGCCAGCAGCCAAGATGCTGGGACAAACCAAGAGACCCAGTACTTC.

This clone was seen a single time. The rearrangement uses TRBV7-2 and TRBJ2-1; D may correspond to TRBD1 or TRBD2 (5 bases each). Germline V gene data show CDR1 as SGHTA and CDR2 as FQGNSA. The length of the CDR3 is 13 residues. V gave up 2 bases and J gave up 12 bases, with 14 bases separating them. The CDR3 DNA reads as TGTGCCAGCAGCTTAAATTCCATTGGGGGGCAGTTCTTC. This sequence encodes CASSLNSIGGQFF.

V and J are TRBV14 and TRBJ1-3; the D gene is possibly TRBD1 (6 bases). This CDR3 comprises 14 residues. V gave up 3 bases and J gave up 0 bases, with 6 bases separating them. CDR1 SGHDN and CDR2 FVKESK come from the germline V gene. CDR3 nucleotide sequence: TGTGCCAGCAGCCAGGACAGCTCTGGAAACACCATATATTTT. Translation: CASSQDSSGNTIYF. The variable domain in full, with the rest retrieved from reference TRBV14 and TRBJ1-3, is EAGVTQFPSHSVIEKGQTVTLRCDPISGHDNLYWYRRVMGKEIKFLLHFVKESKQDESGMPNNRFLAERTGGTYSTLKVQPAELEDSGVYFCASSQDSSGNTIYFGEGSWLTVV.

About this clone: Other DNA sequences in the same sample also yield this CDR3. The chain links TRBV3-1 (or the pseudogene TRBV3-2) to TRBJ1-5; 8 bases line up with TRBD1. Germline lookup yields CDR1 LGHDT and CDR2 YNNKEL (reference sequence). With V trimmed by 5 bases and J by 4 bases, 4 bases remained unmatched. CDR3 length: 14 residues. The CDR3 sequence: CASSGQGGNQPQHF. In DNA, the CDR3 is TGTGCCAGCAGCGGACAGGGCGGGAATCAGCCCCAGCATTTT.

This chain connects TRBV5-6 to TRBJ1-6; possible D gene TRBD1, 6 bases. CDR1 and CDR2 from the germline V gene are SGHDT and YYEEEE. V shed 7 bases and J shed 8 bases, with 10 bases lying between them. This CDR3 is built from 12 residues. The DNA of the CDR3 is TGTGCCAGCCAGGGGTCCTATTCACCCCTCCACTTT. It translates to CASQGSYSPLHF. The complete variable domain, with remaining parts taken from reference TRBV5-6 and TRBJ1-6, reads DAGVTQSPTHLIKTRGQQVTLRCSPKSGHDTVSWYQQALGQGPQFIFQYYEEEERQRGNFPDRFSGHQFPNYSSELNVNALLLGDSALYLCASQGSYSPLHFGNGTRLTVT.

This rearrangement joins TRBV7-6 to TRBJ2-7; the match to TRBD2 covers 14 bases. With 0 bases clipped from V and 3 bases from J, the junction kept 4 bases outside the gene matches. Germline CDR1 SGHVS, CDR2 FNYEAQ. This CDR3 has 17 residues. The CDR3 here is CASSLARTSGGSYEQYF. The CDR3 bases are TGTGCCAGCAGCTTAGCGAGGACTAGCGGGGGGAGCTACGAGCAGTACTTC.

J is TRBJ1-1 and V is TRBV4-1; D gene ambiguous. Germline assignment: CDR1 MGHRA and CDR2 YSYEKL. Trimming removed 2 bases at V and 6 bases at J, with 7 bases between. The CDR3 loop spans 12 amino acids. The chain's CDR3 is CASSQYGAEAFF. The CDR3 coding sequence is TGCGCCAGCAGCCAATACGGCGCTGAAGCTTTCTTT.

The chain employs TRBV11-2 and TRBJ2-5; 10 nucleotides agree with TRBD2. Per germline, CDR1 SGHAT and CDR2 FQNNGV. The CDR3 is 19 amino acids. V was clipped by 7 bases and J by 4 bases; unmatched bases: 21. CDR3 region: CASTHGSGGAIRDRETQYF. The CDR3 coding sequence is TGTGCCAGCACCCACGGGAGCGGGGGGGCCATTCGTGATCGAGAGACCCAGTACTTC.

The sample holds a few counts of this clone. CDR3 coding DNA: TGTGCCAGCAGCCGAACTCAACCGACTAATGAAAAACTGTTTTTT. It codes for CASSRTQPTNEKLFF. The chain is built from TRBV4-2 and TRBJ1-4; no definite D call. Germline CDR1 and CDR2: LGHNA and YNFKEQ. V lost 4 bases, J lost 2 bases, and 11 bases lay in between. CDR3 length equals 15 residues.

The chain is built from TRBV10-3 and TRBJ2-2; no reliable D call. Germline CDR1 ENHRY, CDR2 SYGVKD. CDR3 size: 12 residues. Trimming removed 6 bases at V and 8 bases at J, with 10 bases between. The DNA for the CDR3 is TGTGCCATCAGGATGGGATGGGGGGAGCTGTTTTTT. It yields the protein CAIRMGWGELFF.